The clone carrying this T cell receptor (beta chain) was seen more than once but under ten times. The target antigen is unknown. Coverage ceases 3 residues before the CDR3 finishes, and the germline J gene fills in the end. Other nucleotide sequences from this sample produce the same CDR3. This entry comes from a study of T cell clonality in common variable immunodeficiency. Trimming pared 1 base from V and 0 bases from J, leaving 4 bases between. CDR1 is LNHDA and CDR2 is SQIVND in the germline V gene (reference sequence). CDR3 length equals 13 residues. Study conclusions and caveats: Shared TCRbeta clones were fewer between CVID subjects than controls. Common variable immunodeficiency TCR beta sequences reportedly had fewer deletions and N-nucleotide insertions.

Both groups were predominantly of Caucasian heritage. Blood samples were heparinized, about 4.5 to 9 ml per donor. The table came from immunoSEQ multiplex PCR; TCRdb's copy has only in-frame clones and leaves some out. This record lists roughly 58,000 clones, none seen once only, and the top ten clones contain about 5.5%. This clonotype was obtained from a person between 18 and 75 years old in good health. Sequenced material: peripheral blood mononuclear cells. The chain links TRBV19 to TRBJ2-7; D call uncertain. CDR3 protein: CASSIASSYEQYF. The sequenced CDR3 bases are TGTGCCAGTAGTATAGCCAGCTCCTACGAG. Full variable domain (outside the CDR3, taken from reference TRBV19 and TRBJ2-7): DGGITQSPKYLFRKEGQNVTLSCEQNLNHDAMYWYRQDPGQGLRLIYYSQIVNDFQKGDIAEGYSVSREKKESFPLTVTSAQKNPTAFYLCASSIASSYEQYFGPGTRLTVT.